Listed below are T cell receptor beta chains from one sample, sequenced in a study of T cell repertoires in cytomegalovirus infection. These receptors have no known antigen. TCRdb re-called the reads through MiXCR, storing one row per CDR3 protein. The sample includes more than 55,000 distinct CDR3 sequences, around 20% of them seen just once. The sequenced sample was CD8+ T cells from cultured PBMCs, obtained from culture after CMV antigen stimulation. Source of these receptors: a human donor in good health (CMV status not recorded). Some clones in this sample may be carry-over from other donors' samples. Both conserved end residues are part of each CDR3. Fields, in order: D gene, V gene, clone size, J gene, CDR3 DNA, CDR3 protein. A D gene is named only where the DNA matches it firmly. Clone sizes are given selectively: once, few, many, or a class where the clone is expanded.

d_gene: TRBD2; v_gene: TRBV7-8; abundance: NA; j_gene: TRBJ2-7; CDR3nt: TGTGCCAGCAGCCCAACACAAGGACTAGCCCACGAGCAGTACTTC; CDR3aa: CASSPTQGLAHEQYF
d_gene: NA; v_gene: TRBV24-1; abundance: NA; j_gene: TRBJ2-1; CDR3nt: TGTGCCACCAGTGCAATGGGAGACAATGAGCAGTTCTTC; CDR3aa: CATSAMGDNEQFF
d_gene: TRBD2; v_gene: TRBV7-6; abundance: NA; j_gene: TRBJ2-7; CDR3nt: TGTGCCAGCAGCTTAGAGGTTAGCGGGTCCTACGAGCAGTACTTC; CDR3aa: CASSLEVSGSYEQYF
d_gene: TRBD2; v_gene: TRBV27; abundance: NA; j_gene: TRBJ2-7; CDR3nt: TGTGCCAGCAGTCTTACGACTAGCCTCTCAAGAGAGCAGTACTTC; CDR3aa: CASSLTTSLSREQYF
d_gene: NA; v_gene: TRBV27; abundance: NA; j_gene: TRBJ1-1; CDR3nt: TGTGCCAGCAAGGGAGGGTCCGACACTGAAGCTTTCTTT; CDR3aa: CASKGGSDTEAFF
d_gene: NA; v_gene: TRBV10-3; abundance: NA; j_gene: TRBJ2-7; CDR3nt: TGTGCCATCAGTGAATCGACAGCCACCTACGAGCAGTACTTC; CDR3aa: CAISESTATYEQYF
d_gene: NA; v_gene: TRBV7-2; abundance: few; j_gene: TRBJ1-3; CDR3nt: TGTGCCAGCAGCTTAGAGGCCTACTCTGGAAACACCATATATTTT; CDR3aa: CASSLEAYSGNTIYF
d_gene: NA; v_gene: TRBV12-3/TRBV12-4; abundance: few; j_gene: TRBJ1-4; CDR3nt: TGTGCCAGCAGTCCACAGGGCGCGAGGGCCGAAAAACTGTTTTTT; CDR3aa: CASSPQGARAEKLFF
d_gene: TRBD1; v_gene: TRBV7-2; abundance: few; j_gene: TRBJ2-7; CDR3nt: TGTGCCAGCAGCTTAGGAAGGGGGCGGACGGCCTACGAGCAGTACTTC; CDR3aa: CASSLGRGRTAYEQYF
d_gene: NA; v_gene: TRBV7-6; abundance: few; j_gene: TRBJ1-2; CDR3nt: TGTGCCAGCAGTCGGGGGCCGGTCCCCTATGGCTACACCTTC; CDR3aa: CASSRGPVPYGYTF
d_gene: NA; v_gene: TRBV7-8; abundance: NA; j_gene: TRBJ2-3; CDR3nt: TGTGCCAGCAGCTCGGACAGAGGCACAGATACGCAGTATTTT; CDR3aa: CASSSDRGTDTQYF
d_gene: NA; v_gene: TRBV19; abundance: NA; j_gene: TRBJ1-5; CDR3nt: TGTGCCAGTAGTATCTGGGATGGATGGGGTCAGCCCCAGCATTTT; CDR3aa: CASSIWDGWGQPQHF
d_gene: NA; v_gene: TRBV6-1; abundance: once; j_gene: TRBJ2-7; CDR3nt: TGTGCCAGCAGTGAAGCGGGAAGGCTACTCTACGAGCAGTACTTC; CDR3aa: CASSEAGRLLYEQYF
d_gene: NA; v_gene: TRBV7-2; abundance: many; j_gene: TRBJ2-3; CDR3nt: TGTGCCAGCAGCCTGGCGCCAGATACGCAGTATTTT; CDR3aa: CASSLAPDTQYF
d_gene: TRBD1; v_gene: TRBV7-6; abundance: few; j_gene: TRBJ2-7; CDR3nt: TGTGCCAGCAGCCTTGGACAGGGGGCCCACGAGCAGTACTTC; CDR3aa: CASSLGQGAHEQYF
d_gene: TRBD1; v_gene: TRBV7-9; abundance: NA; j_gene: TRBJ1-5; CDR3nt: TGTGCCAGCAGTTCACAGGGGATACGTCAGCCCCAGCATTTT; CDR3aa: CASSSQGIRQPQHF
d_gene: TRBD1; v_gene: TRBV25-1; abundance: NA; j_gene: TRBJ1-6; CDR3nt: TGTGCCAGCAGCCTCACTAGGACAGGGTGGAATTCACCCCTCCACTTT; CDR3aa: CASSLTRTGWNSPLHF
d_gene: NA; v_gene: TRBV12-3/TRBV12-4; abundance: NA; j_gene: TRBJ2-2; CDR3nt: TGTGCCAGCAGTTTCCTTTACACCGGGGAGCTGTTTTTT; CDR3aa: CASSFLYTGELFF
d_gene: NA; v_gene: TRBV6-2/TRBV6-3; abundance: many; j_gene: TRBJ1-2; CDR3nt: TGTGCCAGCTCAGTTCAGTACGACCGTTACGACTATGGCTACACCTTC; CDR3aa: CASSVQYDRYDYGYTF
d_gene: NA; v_gene: TRBV6-1; abundance: once; j_gene: TRBJ1-5; CDR3nt: TGTGCCAGCTGGACCCCAAAGACAGGAGTTAGGCCCCAGCATTTT; CDR3aa: CASWTPKTGVRPQHF
d_gene: NA; v_gene: TRBV7-8; abundance: NA; j_gene: TRBJ2-7; CDR3nt: TGTGCCAGCAGCTTAGAGGGCGGCATAGTCACTCTCTACGAGCAGTACTTC; CDR3aa: CASSLEGGIVTLYEQYF
d_gene: TRBD1; v_gene: TRBV7-9; abundance: NA; j_gene: TRBJ2-6; CDR3nt: TGTGCCAGCAGAGGACAGGGAGCCGGGGCCAACGTCCTGACTTTC; CDR3aa: CASRGQGAGANVLTF
d_gene: TRBD1; v_gene: TRBV7-2; abundance: few; j_gene: TRBJ2-1; CDR3nt: TGTGCCAGCAGCTATTACAGGGGGTCCAGCTCCTACAATGAGCAGTTCTTC; CDR3aa: CASSYYRGSSSYNEQFF
d_gene: NA; v_gene: TRBV12-3/TRBV12-4; abundance: NA; j_gene: TRBJ1-2; CDR3nt: TGTGCCAGCAGGGGGGGACGGGAGTACTATGGCTACACCTTC; CDR3aa: CASRGGREYYGYTF
d_gene: NA; v_gene: TRBV30; abundance: NA; j_gene: TRBJ2-2; CDR3nt: TGTGCCTGGAGTGTAGCGGGGAACACCGGGGAGCTGTTTTTT; CDR3aa: CAWSVAGNTGELFF
d_gene: TRBD1; v_gene: TRBV7-9; abundance: NA; j_gene: TRBJ2-6; CDR3nt: TGTGCCAGCAGCTCCGGGACAGGGGACTCTGGGGCCAACGTCCTGACTTTC; CDR3aa: CASSSGTGDSGANVLTF
d_gene: NA; v_gene: TRBV6-6; abundance: NA; j_gene: TRBJ1-2; CDR3nt: TGTGCCAGCAGACCCCGGGGGGCAGCTTATGGCTACACCTTC; CDR3aa: CASRPRGAAYGYTF
d_gene: NA; v_gene: TRBV4-1; abundance: NA; j_gene: TRBJ2-7; CDR3nt: TGCGCCAGCAGCCACGTGGTCCGGGATCCAACCTACGAGCAGTACTTC; CDR3aa: CASSHVVRDPTYEQYF
d_gene: TRBD1; v_gene: TRBV5-5; abundance: few; j_gene: TRBJ2-1; CDR3nt: TGTGCCAGCAGCAACGGGACAGCAACCGTGAGCACCTACAATGAGCAGTTCTTC; CDR3aa: CASSNGTATVSTYNEQFF
d_gene: NA; v_gene: TRBV12-3/TRBV12-4; abundance: NA; j_gene: TRBJ1-5; CDR3nt: TGTGCCAGCAGTTTGCTGGTGGGTAGCAATCAGCCCCAGCATTTT; CDR3aa: CASSLLVGSNQPQHF
d_gene: NA; v_gene: TRBV27; abundance: few; j_gene: TRBJ1-5; CDR3nt: TGTGCCAGCAGTTTTCGCTGGGGAAGCAATCAGCCCCAGCATTTT; CDR3aa: CASSFRWGSNQPQHF
d_gene: TRBD2; v_gene: TRBV11-2; abundance: few; j_gene: TRBJ2-1; CDR3nt: TGTGCCAGCAGCTTCCGGAGCCAGCGGGGGATCTACAATGAGCAGTTCTTC; CDR3aa: CASSFRSQRGIYNEQFF
d_gene: NA; v_gene: TRBV7-2; abundance: NA; j_gene: TRBJ1-5; CDR3nt: TGTGCCAGCAGCCAGGGCCCTCAGGGGAGCAATCAGCCCCAGCATTTT; CDR3aa: CASSQGPQGSNQPQHF
d_gene: NA; v_gene: TRBV12-3/TRBV12-4; abundance: NA; j_gene: TRBJ1-5; CDR3nt: TGTGCCAGCAGTTTAGCGGGGTACAATCAGCCCCAGCATTTT; CDR3aa: CASSLAGYNQPQHF
d_gene: NA; v_gene: TRBV7-6; abundance: many; j_gene: TRBJ1-3; CDR3nt: TGTGCCAGCAGCTTACGGGGGGCGGAGAGAAACACCATATATTTT; CDR3aa: CASSLRGAERNTIYF
d_gene: TRBD1; v_gene: TRBV19; abundance: few; j_gene: TRBJ1-4; CDR3nt: TGTGCCAGTAGGGACAGGGGTAATGAAAAACTGTTTTTT; CDR3aa: CASRDRGNEKLFF
d_gene: TRBD1; v_gene: TRBV12-5; abundance: NA; j_gene: TRBJ2-7; CDR3nt: TGTGCTAGTGGCCTGGACAGGGGACTCACCTACGAGCAGTACTTC; CDR3aa: CASGLDRGLTYEQYF
d_gene: NA; v_gene: TRBV7-2; abundance: NA; j_gene: TRBJ2-7; CDR3nt: TGTGCCAGCAGCCACCCCCTGGCGCCGTACGAGCAGTACTTC; CDR3aa: CASSHPLAPYEQYF
d_gene: NA; v_gene: TRBV7-2; abundance: few; j_gene: TRBJ1-5; CDR3nt: TGTGCCAGCAGCTTATCTGGGCCGGGGAGGGGAAGCAATCAGCCCCAGCATTTT; CDR3aa: CASSLSGPGRGSNQPQHF
d_gene: NA; v_gene: TRBV7-2; abundance: NA; j_gene: TRBJ1-1; CDR3nt: TGTGCCAGCAGCCCCGGGACGCCGGTCACTGAAGCTTTCTTT; CDR3aa: CASSPGTPVTEAFF
d_gene: NA; v_gene: TRBV19; abundance: few; j_gene: TRBJ2-6; CDR3nt: TGTGCCAGCCACAGCTCTGGGGCCAACGTCCTGACTTTC; CDR3aa: CASHSSGANVLTF
d_gene: TRBD2; v_gene: TRBV7-2; abundance: NA; j_gene: TRBJ2-5; CDR3nt: TGTGCCAGCAGCATTGGGGGGGAGAAAGAGACCCAGTACTTC; CDR3aa: CASSIGGEKETQYF
d_gene: TRBD1; v_gene: TRBV7-2; abundance: NA; j_gene: TRBJ1-2; CDR3nt: TGTGCCAGCAGCCTACCCCGGGACAGCAACTTCTATGGCTACACCTTC; CDR3aa: CASSLPRDSNFYGYTF
d_gene: NA; v_gene: TRBV5-6; abundance: NA; j_gene: TRBJ1-2; CDR3nt: TGTGCCAGCAGCCTGACAGTTTATTATGGCTACACCTTC; CDR3aa: CASSLTVYYGYTF
d_gene: NA; v_gene: TRBV4-1; abundance: NA; j_gene: TRBJ1-5; CDR3nt: TGCGCCAGCAGCCAAGATACAGGGAGCGGGCAGCCCCAGCATTTT; CDR3aa: CASSQDTGSGQPQHF
d_gene: NA; v_gene: TRBV7-2; abundance: NA; j_gene: TRBJ2-7; CDR3nt: TGTGCCAGCAGCTGGACCTCCGGGGGAGCTTCGTGGGACGAGCAGTACTTC; CDR3aa: CASSWTSGGASWDEQYF
d_gene: NA; v_gene: TRBV6-6; abundance: NA; j_gene: TRBJ1-5; CDR3nt: TGTGCCAGCAGTTACGTGGGGCAGCCCCAGCATTTT; CDR3aa: CASSYVGQPQHF
d_gene: TRBD2; v_gene: TRBV6-6; abundance: NA; j_gene: TRBJ2-1; CDR3nt: TGTGCCACAATAGCGGGCAATGAGCAGTTCTTC; CDR3aa: CATIAGNEQFF